This is a list of T cell receptor beta chains from one sample in a study of OX40 agonist ivuxolimab in advanced cancers. Profiled with immunoSEQ multiplex PCR; TCRdb holds only in-frame clones, not every one. The sample lists tens of thousands of clones; 75% to 90% were seen once. The starting material was CD4+ or CD8+ T cells sorted from blood, obtained in a trial of the OX40 agonist ivuxolimab. These receptor sequences come from an adult with an advanced solid tumor such as melanoma, head and neck, liver or kidney cancer. The CDR3 runs from the conserved cysteine through the conserved F or W. The D gene is left open where the match is weak. Clone size is given for some rows only: seen once, a few or many times, or a class if the clone is expanded.

TRBJ2-1 | NA | TRBV11-2 | NA | CASSFSGLSYNEQFF | TGTGCCAGCAGCTTTAGCGGCCTCTCCTACAATGAGCAGTTCTTC
TRBJ1-1 | NA | TRBV6-1 | TRBD1 | CASSGDQGAFWNTEAFF | TGTGCCAGCAGTGGAGACCAGGGGGCATTTTGGAACACTGAAGCTTTCTTT
TRBJ1-4 | NA | TRBV7-2 | TRBD1 | CASSPDRGHGEKLFF | TGTGCCAGCAGCCCGGACAGGGGGCATGGTGAAAAACTGTTTTTT
TRBJ1-1 | NA | TRBV18 | TRBD1 | CASSPLDRSLTEAFF | TGTGCCAGCTCACCCCTGGACAGGTCCCTCACTGAAGCTTTCTTT
TRBJ2-7 | NA | TRBV6-6 | TRBD1 | CASSPTGIRNEQYF | TGTGCCAGCAGTCCGACAGGGATCAGGAACGAGCAGTACTTC
TRBJ2-1 | NA | TRBV4-1 | NA | CASSQVHSSYNEQFF | TGCGCCAGCAGCCAAGTGCACAGCTCCTACAATGAGCAGTTCTTC
TRBJ1-2 | NA | TRBV7-9 | NA | CASSSRGGYGYTF | TGTGCCAGCAGCTCTCGGGGAGGCTATGGCTACACCTTC
TRBJ2-5 | NA | TRBV7-9 | NA | CASSPKRRLRETQYF | TGTGCCAGCAGCCCGAAAAGACGTTTGCGGGAGACCCAGTACTTC
TRBJ1-5 | NA | TRBV28 | NA | CASSLGQGSDQPQHF | TGTGCCAGCAGTTTAGGGCAGGGGTCCGATCAGCCCCAGCATTTT
TRBJ2-1 | NA | TRBV13 | NA | CASSLVALAYNEQFF | TGTGCCAGCAGCTTAGTGGCACTTGCCTACAATGAGCAGTTCTTC
TRBJ2-2 | NA | TRBV5-8 | NA | CASSLGTSNTGELFF | TGTGCCAGCAGCTTGGGGACATCGAACACCGGGGAGCTGTTTTTT
TRBJ2-1 | NA | TRBV2 | TRBD2 | CASSGLFGGGNEQFF | TGTGCCAGCAGTGGGCTCTTCGGCGGGGGGAATGAGCAGTTCTTC
TRBJ2-7 | NA | TRBV7-8 | NA | CASSWDDLAYEQYF | TGTGCCAGCAGCTGGGACGACTTAGCCTACGAGCAGTACTTC
TRBJ2-1 | NA | TRBV27 | NA | CASSLNSRNEQFF | TGTGCCAGCAGTTTGAACAGTCGGAATGAGCAGTTCTTC
TRBJ1-2 | NA | TRBV20-1 | NA | CSAVKENGYTF | TGCAGTGCTGTAAAAGAAAATGGCTACACCTTC
TRBJ1-3 | NA | TRBV27 | NA | CASSPNGGNTIYF | TGTGCCAGCAGCCCCAACGGGGGAAACACCATATATTTT
TRBJ1-1 | NA | TRBV5-1 | TRBD1 | CASSTGTGSLNTEAFF | TGCGCCAGCAGTACCGGGACAGGGAGTTTGAACACTGAAGCTTTCTTT
TRBJ2-1 | NA | TRBV4-1 | NA | CASSQTPVSNEQFF | TGCGCCAGCAGCCAAACCCCAGTAAGCAATGAGCAGTTCTTC
TRBJ1-5 | NA | TRBV5-4 | NA | CASSSWGGNQPQHF | TGTGCCAGCAGCTCTTGGGGTGGCAATCAGCCCCAGCATTTT
TRBJ2-7 | NA | TRBV28 | TRBD2 | CASSPRLAGLDEQYF | TGTGCCAGCAGTCCCCGCCTAGCGGGATTAGACGAGCAGTACTTC
TRBJ1-6 | once | TRBV6-1 | TRBD1 | CASSVRQGSDSPLHF | TGTGCCAGCAGTGTCCGACAGGGGTCAGATTCACCCCTCCACTTT
TRBJ1-2 | NA | TRBV18 | NA | CASSPRNGRVDGDGYTF | TGTGCCAGCTCACCACGGAACGGCAGGGTGGATGGAGACGGCTACACCTTC
TRBJ2-5 | few | TRBV14 | TRBD2 | CASSPIIGPSGGQETQYF | TGTGCCAGCAGTCCTATTATCGGGCCTAGCGGGGGCCAAGAGACCCAGTACTTC
TRBJ2-1 | NA | TRBV28 | TRBD1 | CASSFSGGRNEQFF | TGTGCCAGCAGTTTCTCAGGGGGCAGGAATGAGCAGTTCTTC
TRBJ2-7 | NA | TRBV14 | NA | CASSLTHYEQYF | TGTGCCAGCAGCCTCACTCATTACGAGCAGTACTTC
TRBJ2-7 | NA | TRBV11-2 | NA | CASSPRASPTTTYEQYF | TGTGCCAGCAGCCCCCGGGCCAGCCCCACTACTACCTACGAGCAGTACTTC
TRBJ2-7 | NA | TRBV11-3 | TRBD1 | CASSLTGPGQGAGEQYF | TGTGCCAGCAGCTTGACAGGGCCGGGACAGGGGGCAGGGGAGCAGTACTTC
TRBJ1-1 | few | TRBV9 | NA | CASSVDLMNTEAFF | TGTGCCAGCAGCGTAGATCTCATGAACACTGAAGCTTTCTTT
TRBJ2-3 | NA | TRBV7-2 | NA | CASSSNQAGTDTQYF | TGTGCCAGCAGCTCGAATCAGGCCGGCACAGATACGCAGTATTTT